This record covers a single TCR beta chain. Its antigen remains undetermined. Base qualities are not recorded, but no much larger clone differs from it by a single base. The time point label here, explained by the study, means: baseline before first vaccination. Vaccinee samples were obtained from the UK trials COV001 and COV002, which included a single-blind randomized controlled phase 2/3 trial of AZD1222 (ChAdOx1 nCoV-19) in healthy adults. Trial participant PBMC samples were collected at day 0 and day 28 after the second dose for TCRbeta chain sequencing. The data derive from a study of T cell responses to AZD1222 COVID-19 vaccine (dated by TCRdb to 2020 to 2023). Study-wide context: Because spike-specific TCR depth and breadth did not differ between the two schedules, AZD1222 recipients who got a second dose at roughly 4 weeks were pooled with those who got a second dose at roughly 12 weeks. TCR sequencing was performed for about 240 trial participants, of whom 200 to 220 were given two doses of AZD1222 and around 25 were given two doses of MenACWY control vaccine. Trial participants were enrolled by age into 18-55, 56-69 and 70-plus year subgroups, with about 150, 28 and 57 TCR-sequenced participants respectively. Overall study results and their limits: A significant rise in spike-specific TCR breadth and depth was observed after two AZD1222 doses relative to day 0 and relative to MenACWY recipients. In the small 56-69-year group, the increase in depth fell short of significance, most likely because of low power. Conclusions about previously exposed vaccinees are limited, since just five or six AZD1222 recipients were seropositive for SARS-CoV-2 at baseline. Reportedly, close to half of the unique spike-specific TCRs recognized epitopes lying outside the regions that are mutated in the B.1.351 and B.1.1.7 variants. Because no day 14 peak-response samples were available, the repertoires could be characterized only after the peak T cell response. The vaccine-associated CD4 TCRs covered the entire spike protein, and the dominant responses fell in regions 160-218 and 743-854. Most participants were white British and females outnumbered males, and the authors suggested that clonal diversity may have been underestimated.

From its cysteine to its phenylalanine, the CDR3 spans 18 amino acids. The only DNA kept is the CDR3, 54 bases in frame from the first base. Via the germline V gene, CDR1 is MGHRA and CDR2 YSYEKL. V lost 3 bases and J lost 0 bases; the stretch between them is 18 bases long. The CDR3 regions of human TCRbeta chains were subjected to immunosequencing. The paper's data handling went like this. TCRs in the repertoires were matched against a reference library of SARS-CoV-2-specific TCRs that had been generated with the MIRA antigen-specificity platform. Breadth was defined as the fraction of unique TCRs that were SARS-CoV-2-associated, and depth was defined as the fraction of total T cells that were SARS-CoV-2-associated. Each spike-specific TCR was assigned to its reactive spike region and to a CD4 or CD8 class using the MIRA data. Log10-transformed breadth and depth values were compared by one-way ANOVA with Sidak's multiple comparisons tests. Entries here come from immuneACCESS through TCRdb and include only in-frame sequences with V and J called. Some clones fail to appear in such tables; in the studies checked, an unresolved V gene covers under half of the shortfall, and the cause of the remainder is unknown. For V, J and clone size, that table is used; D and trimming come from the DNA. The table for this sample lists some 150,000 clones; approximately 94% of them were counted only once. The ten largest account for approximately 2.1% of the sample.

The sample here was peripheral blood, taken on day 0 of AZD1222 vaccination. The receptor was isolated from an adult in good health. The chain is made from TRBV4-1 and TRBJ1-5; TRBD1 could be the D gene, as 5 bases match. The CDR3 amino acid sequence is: CASSHPLGQGNSNQPQHF. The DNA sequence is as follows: TGCGCCAGCAGCCACCCGCTCGGCCAGGGTAATAGCAATCAGCCCCAGCATTTT.